The T cell receptor beta chain under discussion was sequenced for a study of cytomegalovirus exposure and HLA in healthy donors. Study-level points and caveats: Cytomegalovirus status was reportedly diagnosed by the classifier with high specificity and sensitivity. The availability of immune exposure information extended only to CMV serostatus. Researchers left out some V segments, among them TRBV6-2 and TRBV6-3, as indistinguishable.

PCR involved 60 Vbeta and 13 Jbeta primers. Assay used: immunoSEQ multiplex PCR; TCRdb lists only in-frame clones, some missing. This table holds about 110,000 clones, around three quarters found once. The length of the CDR3 is 11 residues. The germline V and J ends were trimmed by 4 bases and 8 bases, with 6 bases remaining between them. Germline V gene lookup returns CDR1 MNHEY and CDR2 SVGAGI. Turning to this clone: Its antigen is still unknown.

This receptor was identified in a woman between 45 and 65 years old in good health and CMV-seropositive. The rearrangement uses TRBV6-5 and TRBJ2-1; D is unclear. What was sequenced was PBMCs. The CDR3 DNA follows: TGTGCCAGCAGTTCCCAATATGAGCAGTTCTTC. This sequence encodes CASSSQYEQFF.